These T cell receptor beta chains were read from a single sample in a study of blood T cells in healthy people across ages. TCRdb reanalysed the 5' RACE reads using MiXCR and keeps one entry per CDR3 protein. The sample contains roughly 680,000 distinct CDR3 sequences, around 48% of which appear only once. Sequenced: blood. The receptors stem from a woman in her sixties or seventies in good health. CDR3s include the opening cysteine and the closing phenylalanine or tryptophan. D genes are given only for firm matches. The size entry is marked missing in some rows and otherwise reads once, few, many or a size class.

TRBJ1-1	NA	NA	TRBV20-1	TGCAGTGCTAGAGATTTTCGTGGGGGCGGGAACACTGAAGCTTTCTTT	CSARDFRGGGNTEAFF
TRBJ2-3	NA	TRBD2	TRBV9	TGTGCCAGCAGCGTAGTAGGGGGGCTAGCGGGACCTCCCTCTAGCACAGATACGCAGTATTTT	CASSVVGGLAGPPSSTDTQYF
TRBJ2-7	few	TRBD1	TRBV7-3	TGTGCCAGCAGCAGGACAGGGCGCGAGCAGTACTTC	CASSRTGREQYF
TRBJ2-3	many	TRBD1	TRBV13	TGTGCCAGCAGCGGACAGGGGGCTATAGATACGCAGTATTTT	CASSGQGAIDTQYF
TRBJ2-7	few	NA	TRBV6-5	TGTGCCAGCACACAGGGTATCTCCTACGAGCAGTACTTC	CASTQGISYEQYF
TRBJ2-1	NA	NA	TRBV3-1	TGTGCCAGCAGCCAACGAAAAGAGCAGTTCTTC	CASSQRKEQFF
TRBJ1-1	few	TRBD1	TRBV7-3	TGTGCCAGCAGCTCCGAGGGGGCCGGCACTGAAGCTTTCTTT	CASSSEGAGTEAFF
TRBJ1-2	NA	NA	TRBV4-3	TGCGCCAGCAGCCAAGATCAGGGAAGGGGCTATGGCTACACCTTC	CASSQDQGRGYGYTF
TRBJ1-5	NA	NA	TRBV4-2	TGTGCCAGCAGCCAAGACGACGGGGGCAAGCAGCCCCAGCATTTT	CASSQDDGGKQPQHF
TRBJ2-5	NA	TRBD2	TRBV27	TGTGCCAGCAGTCGACACCAGACTAGCGGGAGGGCTGAGACCCAGTACTTC	CASSRHQTSGRAETQYF
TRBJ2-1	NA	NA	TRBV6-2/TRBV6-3	TGTGCCAGCAGTTACCTCAGCGGGTACTACAATGAGCAGTTCTTC	CASSYLSGYYNEQFF
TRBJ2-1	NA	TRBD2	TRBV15	TGTGCCACCAGCAGAGATCGGCTAGCGGGAGATCCGTCCAATGAGCAGTTCTTC	CATSRDRLAGDPSNEQFF
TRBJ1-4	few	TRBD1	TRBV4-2	TGTGCCAGCAGCCAAGTAATCGGACAGGGGACTAATGAAAAACTGTTTTTT	CASSQVIGQGTNEKLFF
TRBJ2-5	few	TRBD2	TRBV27	TGTGCCAGCAGTTTGCGGAGGGACCTACTCCAAGGGAGGGTGGAGACCCAGTACTTC	CASSLRRDLLQGRVETQYF
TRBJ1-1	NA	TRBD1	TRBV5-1	TGCGCCAGCAGCTTGGTGGGACAGGGGAACGTAGCTTTCTTT	CASSLVGQGNVAFF
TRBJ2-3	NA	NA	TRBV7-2	TGTGCCAGCAGCTTTGTTGCTACGCAGTATTTT	CASSFVATQYF
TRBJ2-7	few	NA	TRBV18	TGTGCCAGCTCACCAGGGGGGCTCACCGGGTCCTACGAGCAGTACTTC	CASSPGGLTGSYEQYF
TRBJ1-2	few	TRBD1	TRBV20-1	TGCAGTGCAGCTAGTCAGACAGGGCGCAACTATGGCTACACCTTC	CSAASQTGRNYGYTF
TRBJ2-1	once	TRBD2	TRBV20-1	TGCAGTGCTAGGGGGGGAACTAGCGGACTTACCTACAATGAGCAGTTCTTC	CSARGGTSGLTYNEQFF
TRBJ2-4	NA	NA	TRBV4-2	TGTGCCAGCAGCCAAGGTTTCGACAGTAAAAACATTCAGTACTTC	CASSQGFDSKNIQYF
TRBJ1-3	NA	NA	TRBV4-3	TGCGCCAGCAGCCAAGCCAGGGGCGCAAACACCATATATTTT	CASSQARGANTIYF
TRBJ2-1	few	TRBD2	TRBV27	TGTGCCAGCAGTCCTCGACTAGCGGGGGTCAATGAGCAGTTCTTC	CASSPRLAGVNEQFF
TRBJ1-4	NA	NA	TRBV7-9	TGTGCCAGCAGCTTAGGGCAGGTTTCATTTGTCGAAAAACTGTTTTTT	CASSLGQVSFVEKLFF
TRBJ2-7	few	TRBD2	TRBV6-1	TGTGCCAGCAGTGAGCGAGGCAGCACTAGCGGGAGTTACGAGCAGTACTTC	CASSERGSTSGSYEQYF
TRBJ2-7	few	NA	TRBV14	TGTGCCAGCAGCCAAGGGACAGCATTATTCTACGAGCAGTACTTC	CASSQGTALFYEQYF
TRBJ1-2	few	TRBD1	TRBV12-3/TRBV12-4	TGTGCCAGCAGTTTACAGGGGGGGGTGTGGGGCTACACCTTC	CASSLQGGVWGYTF
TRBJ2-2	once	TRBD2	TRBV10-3	TGTGCCATCAGTGAGTCGATTAGCGGGAGGGGCGACGGGGAGCTGTTTTTT	CAISESISGRGDGELFF
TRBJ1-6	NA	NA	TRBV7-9	TGTGCCAGCAGCTTAGGAGGATCTTCGAGAAGATCCTATAATTCACCCCTCCACTTT	CASSLGGSSRRSYNSPLHF
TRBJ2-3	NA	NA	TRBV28	TGTGCCAGCAGTTCCGTGGGGCTAGCGAGAGATACGCAGTATTTT	CASSSVGLARDTQYF
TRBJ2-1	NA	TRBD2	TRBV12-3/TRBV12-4	TGTGCCAGCAGTTTCGGTACTAGCGGGGCTTACAATGAGCAGTTCTTC	CASSFGTSGAYNEQFF
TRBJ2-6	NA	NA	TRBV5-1	TGCGCCAGCAGCTCCCCCGGGGGGGCCAACGTCCTGACTTTC	CASSSPGGANVLTF